This paragraph covers one T cell receptor beta chain sequence. Its antigen is not known. The repertoire was sequenced with immunoSEQ multiplex PCR; TCRdb's copy has only in-frame clones and lacks some. Of 850,000 to 1,100,000 clones listed, around 77% are singletons. All the donors were Caucasian adults who lived in Nashville, Tennessee. This specimen belongs to a study of shared clonotypes between healthy human individuals. General study points: When compared with the clonotypes that were shared by all four sorted-subset donors, the non-shared clonotypes turned out to have lower generation probabilities. Naive subsets generally exceeded memory subsets in estimated richness.

The CDR3 totals 15 residues. Between the trimmed V and J ends, which lost 1 base and 0 bases, there was a span of 9 bases. CDR1 is SGHVS and CDR2 is FQNEAQ in the germline V gene. This receptor was identified in a man younger than 35 in good health. Some clones in this sample may be carry-over from other donors' samples. Source material: memory CD4+ T cells from PBMCs. Subset: CD45RA-negative fraction. V is TRBV7-8 and J is TRBJ1-1; D uncertain. This chain's CDR3 is CASSLEGVMNTEAFF. The CDR3, as DNA: TGTGCCAGCAGCTTAGAGGGAGTGATGAACACTGAAGCTTTCTTT.